These T cell receptor beta chains were read from a single sample in a study of OX40 agonist ivuxolimab in advanced cancers. Clones were sequenced by immunoSEQ multiplex PCR, and TCRdb holds only the in-frame ones, with some missing. The sample consists of about 53,000 clones, 88% of them appearing once. The sample here was CD4+ or CD8+ T cells sorted from blood, taken in a trial of the OX40 agonist ivuxolimab. The receptors were sampled from an adult with an advanced solid tumor such as melanoma, head and neck, liver or kidney cancer. Both conserved end residues are part of each CDR3. The D gene is left open where the match is weak. For some rows the clone size is stated as once, few or many, or as a class when expanded; others skip it.

D	size	V	J	CDR3	DNA
.	.	TRBV11-2	TRBJ1-2	CASSLDVTAANYGYTF	TGTGCCAGCAGCTTAGATGTGACAGCAGCTAACTATGGCTACACCTTC
.	.	TRBV14	TRBJ1-5	CASSPETGPSNQPQHF	TGTGCCAGCAGCCCAGAAACAGGTCCGAGCAATCAGCCCCAGCATTTT
TRBD1	.	TRBV25-1	TRBJ2-1	CASSRQGNIIEQFF	TGTGCCAGCTCACGACAGGGGAACATAATTGAGCAGTTCTTC
.	.	TRBV7-6	TRBJ2-7	CASSLDGRVAYEQYF	TGTGCCAGCAGCTTAGATGGCAGGGTAGCCTACGAGCAGTACTTC
TRBD2	.	TRBV19	TRBJ2-3	CASSIRASGGTDTQYF	TGTGCCAGTAGTATCCGGGCTAGCGGGGGAACAGATACGCAGTATTTT
.	.	TRBV9	TRBJ2-2	CASSVAGYSTGELFF	TGTGCCAGCAGCGTAGCTGGTTATAGCACCGGGGAGCTGTTTTTT
TRBD1	.	TRBV5-1	TRBJ1-1	CASSFRTGGTNTEAFF	TGCGCCAGCAGCTTTAGGACAGGGGGGACGAACACTGAAGCTTTCTTT
.	.	TRBV5-1	TRBJ2-3	CASGYTITDTQYF	TGCGCCAGTGGTTACACTATCACAGATACGCAGTATTTT
.	few	TRBV19	TRBJ1-1	CASSIGRATEAFF	TGTGCCAGTAGTATTGGCAGGGCCACTGAAGCTTTCTTT
.	once	TRBV4-3	TRBJ2-1	CASSQDSVVDNEQFF	TGCGCCAGCAGCCAAGATTCGGTAGTGGACAATGAGCAGTTCTTC
.	once	TRBV7-9	TRBJ2-1	CASSLALGNEQFF	TGTGCCAGCAGCTTAGCGTTGGGGAATGAGCAGTTCTTC
.	once	TRBV28	TRBJ1-1	CASSPTVGQNTEAFF	TGTGCCAGCAGCCCCACTGTTGGGCAGAACACTGAAGCTTTCTTT
.	.	TRBV18	TRBJ2-2	CASSPWFQGENTGELFF	TGTGCCAGCTCACCGTGGTTCCAAGGGGAAAACACCGGGGAGCTGTTTTTT
.	.	TRBV5-1	TRBJ2-6	CASSFLIGLGANVLTF	TGCGCCAGCAGCTTCCTTATTGGGCTGGGGGCCAACGTCCTGACTTTC
.	once	TRBV9	TRBJ2-1	CASSEWGENEQFF	TGTGCCAGCAGCGAGTGGGGGGAGAATGAGCAGTTCTTC
TRBD1	.	TRBV10-1	TRBJ2-2	CASSSGQGTGELFF	TGCGCCAGCAGCTCGGGACAGGGGACCGGGGAGCTGTTTTTT
.	.	TRBV27	TRBJ2-7	CASSPPSGVQYF	TGTGCCAGCAGTCCCCCGTCGGGAGTGCAGTACTTC
.	once	TRBV5-6	TRBJ2-3	CASSLLGGLGTDTQYF	TGTGCCAGCAGCTTACTTGGGGGGCTTGGCACAGATACGCAGTATTTT
.	.	TRBV28	TRBJ1-2	CASKTGTYGYTF	TGTGCCAGCAAAACCGGGACCTATGGCTACACCTTC
TRBD2	once	TRBV14	TRBJ2-1	CASSPYLPGGTYNEQFF	TGTGCCAGCAGCCCGTATTTGCCGGGGGGTACCTACAATGAGCAGTTCTTC
.	.	TRBV9	TRBJ2-1	CASSVAEYGEQFF	TGTGCCAGCAGCGTAGCGGAGTATGGTGAGCAGTTCTTC
.	.	TRBV27	TRBJ2-1	CASSLWGGREQFF	TGTGCCAGCAGTTTATGGGGTGGGCGGGAGCAGTTCTTC
.	.	TRBV5-6	TRBJ1-1	CASSSGGFNTEAFF	TGTGCCAGCAGTTCGGGAGGGTTTAACACTGAAGCTTTCTTT
.	.	TRBV28	TRBJ1-1	CASSNLLNEAFF	TGTGCCAGCAGCAACCTGTTGAATGAAGCTTTCTTT
.	.	TRBV6-5	TRBJ1-5	CASSSLGAGPQHF	TGTGCCAGCAGTTCCCTCGGGGCAGGGCCCCAGCATTTT
.	.	TRBV29-1	TRBJ1-1	CSVPSPNTEAFF	TGCAGCGTGCCGAGCCCGAACACTGAAGCTTTCTTT
TRBD2	once	TRBV7-2	TRBJ2-1	CASSLLAGDPPYNEQFF	TGTGCCAGCAGCTTGCTAGCGGGAGACCCCCCCTACAATGAGCAGTTCTTC
.	once	TRBV6-5	TRBJ2-3	CASSYRAGGTDTQYF	TGTGCCAGCAGTTATAGGGCAGGGGGCACAGATACGCAGTATTTT
.	.	TRBV4-3	TRBJ2-7	CASSQEVGGGYEQYF	TGCGCCAGCAGCCAAGAGGTTGGGGGCGGGTACGAGCAGTACTTC
TRBD2	.	TRBV5-1	TRBJ2-1	CASSLASGSYNEQFF	TGCGCCAGCAGCTTGGCTAGCGGCTCCTACAATGAGCAGTTCTTC
TRBD1	once	TRBV6-1	TRBJ1-1	CAVPGGANTEAFF	TGTGCCGTCCCAGGGGGCGCGAACACTGAAGCTTTCTTT
.	.	TRBV10-3	TRBJ1-4	CAISESGVEKLFF	TGTGCCATCAGTGAGTCTGGCGTTGAAAAACTGTTTTTT
.	.	TRBV7-6	TRBJ2-3	CASSLAAGGADTQYF	TGTGCCAGCAGCTTAGCGGCAGGCGGGGCGGATACGCAGTATTTT
.	.	TRBV29-1	TRBJ1-2	CSVQEGGYTF	TGCAGCGTTCAAGAGGGGGGCTACACCTTC
.	.	TRBV20-1	TRBJ2-5	CSAREETQYF	TGCAGTGCTAGAGAAGAGACCCAGTACTTC
.	.	TRBV28	TRBJ1-1	CASSFRGAEAFF	TGTGCCAGCAGTTTTCGTGGGGCTGAAGCTTTCTTT
TRBD2	.	TRBV9	TRBJ2-7	CASSVGLAYEQYF	TGTGCCAGCAGCGTCGGACTAGCCTACGAGCAGTACTTC
.	.	TRBV7-6	TRBJ2-1	CASSLAENRGGEQFF	TGTGCCAGCAGCTTAGCAGAAAATAGGGGTGGGGAGCAGTTCTTC
TRBD2	once	TRBV7-6	TRBJ2-3	CASSFTAGEGDTQYF	TGTGCCAGCAGCTTTACAGCGGGAGAAGGAGATACGCAGTATTTT
.	.	TRBV7-6	TRBJ2-3	CASSFEVTDTQYF	TGTGCCAGCAGCTTTGAGGTCACAGATACGCAGTATTTT
.	few	TRBV7-8	TRBJ1-1	CASSPEKAFF	TGTGCCAGCAGCCCTGAAAAAGCTTTCTTT
TRBD2	.	TRBV6-6	TRBJ2-2	CASDELAGTGELFF	TGTGCCAGCGACGAACTAGCGGGAACCGGGGAGCTGTTTTTT
.	.	TRBV4-1	TRBJ1-5	CASSQGNRANQPQHF	TGCGCCAGCAGCCAAGGTAACAGGGCTAATCAGCCCCAGCATTTT
TRBD2	.	TRBV27	TRBJ2-1	CASSFSSGSGNEQFF	TGTGCCAGCAGTTTTAGTAGCGGGAGTGGCAATGAGCAGTTCTTC
.	.	TRBV25-1	TRBJ1-1	CASTQDRNTEAFF	TGTGCCAGCACCCAAGACAGAAACACTGAAGCTTTCTTT
.	once	TRBV27	TRBJ2-2	CASSFIRENTGELFF	TGTGCCAGCAGTTTTATCCGGGAGAATACCGGGGAGCTGTTTTTT
.	.	TRBV27	TRBJ2-1	CASSFGGISYNEQFF	TGTGCCAGCAGTTTTGGCGGGATCTCCTACAATGAGCAGTTCTTC
TRBD2	.	TRBV12-5	TRBJ2-4	CASTWASGDLAKNIQYF	TGTGCTAGTACATGGGCTAGCGGAGACTTAGCCAAAAACATTCAGTACTTC
.	.	TRBV29-1	TRBJ1-4	CSVDPDGGGEKLFF	TGCAGCGTTGACCCGGATGGAGGGGGTGAAAAACTGTTTTTT
.	.	TRBV6-6	TRBJ2-7	CASSSLKLYEQYF	TGTGCCAGCAGTTCCCTTAAGCTCTACGAGCAGTACTTC
.	.	TRBV19	TRBJ1-1	CASSTGITEAFF	TGTGCCAGTAGTACCGGAATCACTGAAGCTTTCTTT
.	.	TRBV19	TRBJ1-1	CASSIPGTEAFF	TGTGCCAGTAGTATCCCGGGTACTGAAGCTTTCTTT
TRBD1	.	TRBV27	TRBJ2-7	CASSLSGTGTYEQYF	TGTGCCAGCAGTCTCTCCGGGACAGGGACCTACGAGCAGTACTTC
TRBD2	.	TRBV28	TRBJ2-7	CASSVGLAAYF	TGTGCCAGCAGTGTAGGACTAGCGGCGTACTTC
TRBD2	.	TRBV9	TRBJ2-3	CASSSSGKADTQYF	TGTGCCAGCAGTTCTAGCGGGAAAGCAGATACGCAGTATTTT
.	.	TRBV30	TRBJ2-7	CAWTAGGGYEQYF	TGTGCCTGGACGGCAGGGGGGGGCTACGAGCAGTACTTC
TRBD1	.	TRBV7-8	TRBJ2-2	CASSLETGAGELFF	TGTGCCAGCAGCTTAGAGACAGGGGCCGGGGAGCTGTTTTTT
TRBD2	.	TRBV7-2	TRBJ2-1	CASRPTSGGYNEQFF	TGTGCCAGCAGACCTACTAGCGGGGGTTACAATGAGCAGTTCTTC
TRBD1	.	TRBV4-1	TRBJ2-2	CASSQVWIGTGDTGELFF	TGCGCCAGCAGCCAAGTATGGATAGGGACAGGGGACACCGGGGAGCTGTTTTTT
TRBD1	once	TRBV5-1	TRBJ1-1	CASSSPGTGNTEAFF	TGCGCCAGCAGCTCCCCGGGGACAGGGAACACTGAAGCTTTCTTT